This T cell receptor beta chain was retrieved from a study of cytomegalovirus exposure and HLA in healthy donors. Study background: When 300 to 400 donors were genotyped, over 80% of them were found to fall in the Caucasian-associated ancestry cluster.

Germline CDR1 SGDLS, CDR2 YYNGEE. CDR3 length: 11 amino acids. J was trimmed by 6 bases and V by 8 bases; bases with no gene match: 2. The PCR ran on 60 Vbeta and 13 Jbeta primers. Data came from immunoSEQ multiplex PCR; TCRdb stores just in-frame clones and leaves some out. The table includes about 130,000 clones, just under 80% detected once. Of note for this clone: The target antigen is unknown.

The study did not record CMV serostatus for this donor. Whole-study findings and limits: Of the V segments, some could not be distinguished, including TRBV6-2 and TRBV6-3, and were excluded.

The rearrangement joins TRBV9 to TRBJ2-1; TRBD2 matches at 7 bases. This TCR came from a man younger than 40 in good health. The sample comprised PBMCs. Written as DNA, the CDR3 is TGTGCCAGTGGCGGGGGCAATGAGCAGTTCTTC. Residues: CASGGGNEQFF.